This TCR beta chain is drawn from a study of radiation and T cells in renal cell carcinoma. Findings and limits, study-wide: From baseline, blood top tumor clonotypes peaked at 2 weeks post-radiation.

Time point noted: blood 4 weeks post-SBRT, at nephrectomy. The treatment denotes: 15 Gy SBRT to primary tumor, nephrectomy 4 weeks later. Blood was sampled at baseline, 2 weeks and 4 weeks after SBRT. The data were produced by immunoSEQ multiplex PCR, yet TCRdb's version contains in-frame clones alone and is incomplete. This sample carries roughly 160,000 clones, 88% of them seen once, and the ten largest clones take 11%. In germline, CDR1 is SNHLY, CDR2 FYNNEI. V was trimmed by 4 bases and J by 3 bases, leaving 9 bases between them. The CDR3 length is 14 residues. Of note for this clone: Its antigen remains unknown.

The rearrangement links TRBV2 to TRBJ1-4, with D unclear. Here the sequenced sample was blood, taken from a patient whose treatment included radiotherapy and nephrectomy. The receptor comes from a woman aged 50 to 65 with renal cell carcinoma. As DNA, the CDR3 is TGTGCCAGCAGTGCCGAACTGGCTAATGAAAAACTGTTTTTT. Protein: CASSAELANEKLFF.